The 29 T cell receptor beta chains reported below all come from one sample, sequenced in a study of cytotoxic CD8 clonotypes in ibrutinib-treated CLL. Assay: immunoSEQ multiplex PCR; the TCRdb copy retains only in-frame clones and omits some. The repertoire includes hundreds of thousands of clones, over 55% of them detected once, and about 5.9% sits in the top ten. This specimen consisted of PBMCs, obtained after 36 months of ibrutinib treatment. These receptors were obtained from a human donor with chronic lymphocytic leukemia.

The V gene is TRBV19, the J gene TRBJ2-6; 7 bases are shared with TRBD1. Germline lookup yields CDR1 LNHDA and CDR2 SQIVND (reference sequence). The junction had 4 bases not matched to a gene; V was cut back by 8 bases and J by 9 bases. This CDR3 comprises 12 residues. Written as DNA, the CDR3 is TGTGCCAGTCGACAGGGCGGCAACGTCCTGACTTTC. This sequence encodes CASRQGGNVLTF.

The rearrangement links TRBV6-1 to TRBJ1-1; D remains unclear. CDR1 and CDR2 (germline): MNHNS, SASEGT. V dropped 4 bases and J dropped 1 base, with 13 bases sitting between them. The CDR3 consists of 15 residues. As DNA, the CDR3 is TGTGCCAGCAGTGGGTCTGAAGGGTCGAACACTGAAGCTTTCTTT. This translates into CASSGSEGSNTEAFF.

The chain uses TRBV5-1 and TRBJ2-3, with 9 bases fitting TRBD1. The CDR3 spans 16 residues. CDR1 is SGHRS and CDR2 is YFSETQ in the germline V gene. With V trimmed by 4 bases and J by 0 bases, 6 bases remained unmatched. The CDR3 spells CASSRWTGASTDTQYF. The CDR3 DNA reads TGCGCCAGCAGCAGGTGGACAGGGGCTAGCACAGATACGCAGTATTTT.

The rearrangement joins TRBV4-1 to TRBJ1-6, with 7 bases fitting TRBD1. The length of the CDR3 is 16 residues. Per germline, CDR1 MGHRA and CDR2 YSYEKL. J lost 11 bases, V lost 0 bases, and 10 bases had no gene match. Here the CDR3 reads CASSQDAGQGVTPLHF. The CDR3 DNA reads TGCGCCAGCAGCCAAGACGCTGGCCAGGGGGTAACACCCCTCCACTTT.

This clone was detected a few times. This rearrangement joins TRBV10-3 to TRBJ2-3; 8 nucleotides agree with TRBD2. Germline-derived CDR1 and CDR2 are ENHRY and SYGVKD. The CDR3 spans 14 residues. The V segment lost 8 bases and the J segment 4 bases; nucleotides outside the gene matches: 8. This chain's CDR3 is CAIRGSGSSDTQYF. The CDR3 DNA follows: TGTGCCATCCGGGGGAGCGGGAGCTCAGATACGCAGTATTTT.

This clone was picked up one time. The V and J genes are TRBV5-1 and TRBJ2-5; D not resolved. The V gene's germline CDR1 is SGHRS and CDR2 YFSETQ. V was shortened by 4 bases and J by 0 bases, with 16 bases between the two germline ends. The CDR3 runs to 16 residues. The CDR3 nucleotides read TGCGCCAGCAGCCCTTCAGGCGTAGAGTACCAAGAGACCCAGTACTTC. Residues: CASSPSGVEYQETQYF.

The rearrangement uses TRBV4-1 and TRBJ2-7; a possible D gene is TRBD2 (6 bases). The CDR3 totals 15 residues. Germline lookup yields CDR1 MGHRA and CDR2 YSYEKL. V gave up 4 bases and J gave up 1 base, with 14 bases separating them. CDR3 coding DNA: TGCGCCAGCAGCCCGTCACGGGGGTTGTCCTACGAGCAGTACTTC. Protein: CASSPSRGLSYEQYF.

The V gene is TRBV4-1, the J gene TRBJ2-5; a possible D gene is TRBD2 (6 bases). Germline CDR1 and CDR2: MGHRA and YSYEKL. V was trimmed by 4 bases and J by 10 bases, leaving 16 bases between them. The CDR3 runs 13 residues. The CDR3, as DNA: TGCGCCAGCAGCCGCTTACCCGGAGGGGACCAGTACTTC. Translation: CASSRLPGGDQYF.

This sequence joins TRBV28 and TRBJ2-3, with 14 bases fitting TRBD2. The germline gives CDR1 MDHEN, CDR2 SYDVKM. J lost 1 base, V lost 1 base, and 10 bases had no gene match. CDR3 length equals 20 residues. CDR3: CASSLFGGGLAGGGTDTQYF. The CDR3 nucleotides are TGTGCCAGCAGTTTATTTGGGGGCGGACTAGCGGGAGGAGGCACAGATACGCAGTATTTT.

The rearrangement links TRBV5-1 to TRBJ1-4; D not resolved. Looked up from germline, CDR1 is SGHRS and CDR2 is YFSETQ. Trimming cost V 2 bases and J 10 bases, with 12 bases left between them. This CDR3 is built from 13 residues. CDR3: CASSFGDSGKLFF. In DNA form, the CDR3 reads TGCGCCAGCAGCTTTGGAGACTCAGGAAAACTGTTTTTT.

This clone was counted only a few times. The chain joins TRBV4-1 to TRBJ1-2; no clear D. This CDR3 has 15 amino acids. Deletions cut 1 base from V and 0 bases from J, with 9 bases between. CDR1 is MGHRA and CDR2 is YSYEKL in the germline V gene. The CDR3 is CASSQGDGTNYGYTF. The CDR3 bases are TGCGCCAGCAGCCAAGGAGACGGAACTAACTATGGCTACACCTTC.

This clone has only a few counts. The chain uses TRBV23-1 and TRBJ1-5; possible D gene TRBD1, 5 bases. TRBV23-1 is labeled an ORF, and its function is uncertain. The V end was cut by 6 bases, the J end by 0 bases, with 15 bases between. CDR3 length equals 16 residues. Written as DNA, the CDR3 is TGCGCCAGCAGCCCCGACAGTAAAAATAGCAATCAGCCCCAGCATTTT. Its protein product is CASSPDSKNSNQPQHF.

The J gene is TRBJ1-1, the V gene TRBV6-1; D not resolved. Trimming removed 2 bases from V and 6 bases from J, with 10 bases in between. The CDR3 totals 13 residues. Germline-derived CDR1 and CDR2 are MNHNS and SASEGT. This CDR3 is CASSEKPVSEAFF. The CDR3 DNA reads TGTGCCAGCAGTGAAAAGCCTGTTTCTGAAGCTTTCTTT.

The chain carries TRBV4-3 and TRBJ1-1; unclear D gene. Trimming took 1 base from V and 8 from J, leaving 5 bases between them. This CDR3 comprises 11 residues. Per germline, CDR1 LGHNA and CDR2 YSLEER. The CDR3 loop reads CASSQGSEAFF. The CDR3 DNA follows: TGCGCCAGCAGCCAAGGGTCAGAAGCTTTCTTT.

The sample holds one count of this clone. The chain has TRBV7-2 and TRBJ2-2, with 9 bases aligning to TRBD1. CDR1 SGHTA and CDR2 FQGNSA come from the germline V gene. J gave up 5 bases and V 1 base, and 2 bases lay outside the gene matches. The CDR3 has 15 amino acids. CDR3 DNA sequence: TGTGCCAGCAGCTTAGGGACAGGGGCAACCGGGGAGCTGTTTTTT. Translated, it gives CASSLGTGATGELFF.

This chain uses TRBV5-1 with TRBJ2-3; either TRBD1 or TRBD2 may fit D (5 bases each). V dropped 2 bases and J dropped 1 base, with 23 bases sitting between them. CDR1 and CDR2 (germline): SGHRS, YFSETQ. The CDR3 spans 19 residues. CDR3 in DNA: TGCGCCAGCAGCTTCCTTGGGGGAGCCGTGGGCTTAGGCACAGATACGCAGTATTTT. Protein sequence: CASSFLGGAVGLGTDTQYF. Full variable domain (missing parts from reference TRBV5-1 and TRBJ2-3): KAGVTQTPRYLIKTRGQQVTLSCSPISGHRSVSWYQQTPGQGLQFLFEYFSETQRNKGNFPGRFSGRQFSNSRSEMNVSTLELGDSALYLCASSFLGGAVGLGTDTQYFGPGTRLTVL.

This clone has only a few counts. The chain carries TRBV5-6 and TRBJ2-5; possible D gene TRBD2, 6 bases. Germline V gene lookup returns CDR1 SGHDT and CDR2 YYEEEE. The CDR3 spans 14 residues. Trimming left V 4 bases short and J 5 bases short, with 15 bases between. The CDR3 DNA follows: TGTGCCAGCAGCCCCCTATTTCTAGCGGAGACCCAGTACTTC. This translates into CASSPLFLAETQYF. Filled out from reference TRBV5-6 and TRBJ2-5, the complete variable domain reads DAGVTQSPTHLIKTRGQQVTLRCSPKSGHDTVSWYQQALGQGPQFIFQYYEEEERQRGNFPDRFSGHQFPNYSSELNVNALLLGDSALYLCASSPLFLAETQYFGPGTRLLVL.

This CDR3 reads CSVDFRGGTEAFF. The CDR3 coding sequence is TGCAGCGTTGATTTTAGGGGCGGCACTGAAGCTTTCTTT. The chain combines TRBV29-1 with TRBJ1-1; perhaps TRBD1 as D (5 bases). With 3 bases removed from V and 4 bases from J, the gap between germline ends came to 12 bases. CDR3 size: 13 residues. Germline V gene data show CDR1 as SQVTM and CDR2 as ANQGSEA.

The chain recombines TRBV29-1 with TRBJ2-3, with D uncertain. From germline, CDR1 is SQVTM and CDR2 ANQGSEA. The CDR3 has 16 residues. Between the trimmed V and J ends, which lost 3 bases and 2 bases, there was a span of 18 bases. The DNA for the CDR3 is TGCAGCGTTGACGTAGCCACAGATACCTCCACAGATACGCAGTATTTT. The encoded protein is CSVDVATDTSTDTQYF.

The chain recombines TRBV5-4 with TRBJ2-3, with TRBD2 matching over 13 bases. CDR1 and CDR2 from the germline V gene are SGHNT and YYREEE (reference sequence). J was trimmed by 2 bases and V by 0 bases; bases with no gene match: 12. This CDR3 has 20 residues. CDR3 DNA sequence: TGTGCCAGCAGCTTGGCCACCGGGACTAGCGGGATCCTACTCACAGATACGCAGTATTTT. This translates into CASSLATGTSGILLTDTQYF.

The rearrangement links TRBV7-2 to TRBJ2-1, with TRBD1 as a possible D gene (5 bases). V lost 5 bases and J lost 12, with 17 bases in between. CDR3 length equals 13 residues. The germline V gene encodes CDR1 SGHTA and CDR2 FQGNSA. CDR3 nucleotide sequence: TGTGCCAGCAGCCCCCAAGGGCAGGGTTTGCAGTTCTTC. This translates into CASSPQGQGLQFF. Supplemented by reference TRBV7-2 and TRBJ2-1, the full variable domain reads GAGVSQSPSNKVTEKGKDVELRCDPISGHTALYWYRQSLGQGLEFLIYFQGNSAPDKSGLPSDRFSAERTGGSVSTLTIQRTQQEDSAVYLCASSPQGQGLQFFGPGTRLTVL.

The gene calls are TRBV6-5 and TRBJ2-7; 9 bases are a match to TRBD2. V lost 6 bases to trimming and J lost 3 bases; unmatched junction nucleotides: 6. The CDR3 length is 14 residues. Looked up from germline, CDR1 is MNHEY and CDR2 is SVGAGI. The CDR3 sequence: CASSRLAVDYEQYF. The CDR3 DNA reads TGTGCCAGCAGCCGACTAGCGGTGGACTACGAGCAGTACTTC.

This chain connects TRBV29-1 to TRBJ2-1, with D perhaps matching TRBD1 (7 bases). The germline V gene has CDR1 SQVTM and CDR2 ANQGSEA. The CDR3 is made up of 12 amino acids. Trimming removed 4 bases at V and 9 bases at J, with 13 bases between. As DNA, the CDR3 is TGCAGCGTTGCGGAGGGGGCGGGTGAGCAGTTCTTC. It codes for CSVAEGAGEQFF.

The J gene is TRBJ1-4, the V gene TRBV29-1, with D perhaps matching TRBD1 (5 bases). The CDR3 contains 15 residues. CDR1 SQVTM and CDR2 ANQGSEA come from the germline V gene. V lost 0 bases to trimming and J lost 3 bases, with 11 bases between them. CDR3 sequence reads: CSVEDPQGANEKLFF. The CDR3 DNA is TGCAGCGTTGAAGATCCGCAGGGTGCTAATGAAAAACTGTTTTTT. The full variable domain, completed using reference TRBV29-1 and TRBJ1-4, is SAVISQKPSRDICQRGTSLTIQCQVDSQVTMMFWYRQQPGQSLTLIATANQGSEATYESGFVIDKFPISRPNLTFSTLTVSNMSPEDSSIYLCSVEDPQGANEKLFFGSGTQLSVL.

This clone showed up many times. This chain joins TRBV20-1 and TRBJ1-1; 7 nucleotides align to TRBD1. With V trimmed by 6 bases and J by 8 bases, 6 bases remained unmatched. Germline CDR1 and CDR2: DFQATT and SNEGSKA (reference sequence). This CDR3 contains 11 residues. The CDR3 loop is CSASGQTEAFF. CDR3 DNA: TGCAGTGCCTCGGGACAGACAGAAGCTTTCTTT.

This chain uses TRBV9 with TRBJ2-7, with TRBD1 matching over 11 bases. This CDR3 has 15 residues. Germline-derived CDR1 and CDR2 are SGDLS and YYNGEE. The trim removed 0 bases at V and 2 bases at J, leaving 1 base unmatched. The CDR3 is CASSVEGQGAYEQYF. For the CDR3, the DNA is TGTGCCAGCAGCGTAGAGGGACAGGGGGCCTACGAGCAGTACTTC.

The chain links TRBV9 to TRBJ2-7; D remains unclear. Germline V CDR1 and CDR2: SGDLS, YYNGEE. The CDR3 covers 15 residues. V was clipped by 0 bases and J by 0 bases, with 10 bases between them. CDR3 in DNA: TGTGCCAGCAGCGTAGTACCAGAACCCTCCTACGAGCAGTACTTC. Translating it yields CASSVVPEPSYEQYF.

V is TRBV5-1 and J is TRBJ1-3, with TRBD1 matching 7 bases. CDR1 SGHRS and CDR2 YFSETQ come from the germline V gene. The CDR3 runs 14 residues. The ends lost 5 bases at V and 0 bases at J; junction bases unmatched: 2. This chain's CDR3 is CASRGQISGNTIYF. As DNA, the CDR3 is TGCGCCAGCAGGGGACAGATCTCTGGAAACACCATATATTTT.

The chain combines TRBV19 with TRBJ1-1; D remains unclear. The CDR3 contains 14 residues. The germline CDR1 and CDR2 sequences are LNHDA and SQIVND (reference sequence). The ends were cut back, 1 base at V and 0 bases at J, with 6 bases in the middle. DNA of the CDR3: TGTGCCAGTAGTATAGGGCCGCTGAACACTGAAGCTTTCTTT. Residues: CASSIGPLNTEAFF.